This T cell receptor beta chain was identified during a study of beta chain features in type 1 diabetes. This CDR3 has 14 residues. The germline gives CDR1 SGHTA, CDR2 FQGNSA. The ends were cut back, 6 bases at V and 3 bases at J, with 14 bases in the middle. Findings and limits, study-wide: Patients with Type 1 diabetes showed moderately but significantly shorter TCRB CDR3s in all four CD4+ subsets. Because the template was cDNA, high-expressing cells might be over-represented. In comparison with healthy donors, patients had naive, central memory and Treg TCRB repertoires that appeared more similar.

Comments on this clone: The antigen remains undetermined.

Reverse transcription of all isolated RNA meant that expressed TCRB transcripts were sequenced. Samples of naive, central memory and regulatory T cells yielded a mean of approximately 3.9 million reads. Measured with immunoSEQ multiplex PCR; TCRdb has only the in-frame clones, and not every one. The table has 350,000 to 400,000 clones, around an eighth seen once; the top ten hold about 0.01%. Sequenced sample: naive CD4+ T cells from blood. The V and J genes are TRBV7-2 and TRBJ1-2, with a possible D match to TRBD1 (5 bases). This clonotype was sampled from a young woman with type 1 diabetes. Here the CDR3 DNA reads TGTGCCAGCAGTTTCCAGGACACTGACTATGGCTACACCTTC. This encodes CASSFQDTDYGYTF.